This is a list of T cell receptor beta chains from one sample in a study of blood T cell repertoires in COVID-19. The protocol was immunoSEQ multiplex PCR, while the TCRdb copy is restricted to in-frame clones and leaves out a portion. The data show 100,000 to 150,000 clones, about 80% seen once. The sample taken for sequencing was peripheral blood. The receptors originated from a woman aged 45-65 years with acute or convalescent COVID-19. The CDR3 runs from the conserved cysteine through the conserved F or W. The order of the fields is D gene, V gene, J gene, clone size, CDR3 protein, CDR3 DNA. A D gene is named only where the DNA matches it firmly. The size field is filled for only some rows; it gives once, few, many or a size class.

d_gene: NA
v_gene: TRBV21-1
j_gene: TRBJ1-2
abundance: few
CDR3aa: CASSDTGTGTEDYGYTF
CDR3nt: TGTGCCAGCAGCGATACCGGGACCGGGACAGAGGACTATGGCTACACCTTC

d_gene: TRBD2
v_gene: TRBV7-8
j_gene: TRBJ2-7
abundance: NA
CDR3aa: CASSQQLALYEQYF
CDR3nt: TGTGCCAGCAGCCAACAACTAGCGCTCTACGAGCAGTACTTC

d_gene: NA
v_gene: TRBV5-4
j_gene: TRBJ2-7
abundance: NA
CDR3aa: CASSLGQRSDYEQYF
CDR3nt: TGTGCCAGCAGCTTGGGACAGAGAAGTGACTACGAGCAGTACTTC

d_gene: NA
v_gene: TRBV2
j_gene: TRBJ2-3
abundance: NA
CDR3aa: CASRASTDTQYF
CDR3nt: TGTGCCAGCAGGGCTAGCACAGATACGCAGTATTTT

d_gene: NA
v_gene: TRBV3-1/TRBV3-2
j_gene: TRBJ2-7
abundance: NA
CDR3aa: CASRATAGYEQYF
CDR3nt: TGTGCCAGCAGGGCAACAGCGGGCTACGAGCAGTACTTC

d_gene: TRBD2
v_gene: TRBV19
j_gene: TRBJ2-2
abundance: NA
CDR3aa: CASSIGLGVAGVDTGELFF
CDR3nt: TGTGCCAGTAGTATAGGTCTGGGAGTAGCGGGAGTCGACACCGGGGAGCTGTTTTTT

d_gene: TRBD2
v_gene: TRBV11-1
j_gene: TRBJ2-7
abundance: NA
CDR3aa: CASSASGITYEQYF
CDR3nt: TGTGCCAGCAGTGCAAGCGGGATTACCTACGAGCAGTACTTC

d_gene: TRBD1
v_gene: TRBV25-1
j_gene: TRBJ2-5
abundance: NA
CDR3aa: CASHDRGETQYF
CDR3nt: TGTGCCAGCCACGACAGGGGAGAGACCCAGTACTTC

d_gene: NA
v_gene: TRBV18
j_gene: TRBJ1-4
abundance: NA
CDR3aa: CASSPFAGDEKLFF
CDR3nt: TGTGCCAGCTCACCATTTGCAGGGGATGAAAAACTGTTTTTT

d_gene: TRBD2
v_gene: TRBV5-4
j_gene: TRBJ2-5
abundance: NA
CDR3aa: CASSPTSGGAETQYF
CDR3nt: TGTGCCAGCAGCCCTACTAGCGGGGGGGCGGAGACCCAGTACTTC

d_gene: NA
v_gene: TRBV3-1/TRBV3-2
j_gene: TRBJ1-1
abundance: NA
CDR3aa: CASSQDQGYTEAFF
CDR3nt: TGTGCCAGCAGCCAAGATCAGGGTTACACTGAAGCTTTCTTT

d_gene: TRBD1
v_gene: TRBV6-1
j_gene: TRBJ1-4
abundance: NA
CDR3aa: CASRNRGRAEKLFF
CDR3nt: TGTGCCAGCAGGAACAGGGGACGGGCTGAAAAACTGTTTTTT

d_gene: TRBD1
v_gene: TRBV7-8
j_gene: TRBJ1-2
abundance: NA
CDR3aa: CASSPRPDRGQRVSYGYTF
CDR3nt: TGTGCCAGCAGCCCCAGACCAGACAGGGGTCAACGGGTTAGTTATGGCTACACCTTC

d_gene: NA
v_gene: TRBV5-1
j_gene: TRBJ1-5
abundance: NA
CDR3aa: CASSPQGVNQPQHF
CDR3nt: TGCGCCAGCAGCCCCCAAGGAGTCAATCAGCCCCAGCATTTT

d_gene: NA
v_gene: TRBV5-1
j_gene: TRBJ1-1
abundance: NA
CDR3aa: CASTQSRGGYTEAFF
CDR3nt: TGCGCCAGCACCCAAAGTCGAGGGGGTTACACTGAAGCTTTCTTT

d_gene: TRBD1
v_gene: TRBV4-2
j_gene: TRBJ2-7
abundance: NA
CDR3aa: CASSQGRQGYEQYF
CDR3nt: TGTGCCAGCAGCCAAGGACGACAGGGCTACGAGCAGTACTTC

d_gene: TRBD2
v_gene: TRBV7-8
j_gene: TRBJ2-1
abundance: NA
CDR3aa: CASSSGLAGGHEQFF
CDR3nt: TGTGCCAGCAGCTCAGGACTAGCGGGGGGCCACGAGCAGTTCTTC

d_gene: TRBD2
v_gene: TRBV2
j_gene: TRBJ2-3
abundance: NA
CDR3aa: CASSQGGTRGSDTQYF
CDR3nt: TGTGCCAGCAGTCAGGGAGGGACTAGGGGATCAGATACGCAGTATTTT

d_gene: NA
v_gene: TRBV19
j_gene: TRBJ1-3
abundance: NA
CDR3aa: CASSFKGTGNTIYF
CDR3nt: TGTGCCAGTAGTTTTAAGGGGACTGGAAACACCATATATTTT

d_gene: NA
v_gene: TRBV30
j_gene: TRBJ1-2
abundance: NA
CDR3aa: CAVDRRNYGYTF
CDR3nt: TGTGCCGTCGACAGGCGTAACTATGGCTACACCTTC

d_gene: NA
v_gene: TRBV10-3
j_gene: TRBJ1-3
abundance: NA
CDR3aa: CAITADSYSGNTIYF
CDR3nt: TGTGCCATCACCGCCGACAGTTACTCTGGAAACACCATATATTTT

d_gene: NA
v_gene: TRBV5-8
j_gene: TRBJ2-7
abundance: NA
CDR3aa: CASSLGTVSSYEQYF
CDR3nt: TGTGCCAGCAGCTTGGGGACAGTCAGCTCCTACGAGCAGTACTTC

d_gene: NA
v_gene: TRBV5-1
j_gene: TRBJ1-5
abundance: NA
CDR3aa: CASSLEQGRQPQHF
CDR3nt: TGCGCCAGCAGCTTGGAACAGGGCAGACAGCCCCAGCATTTT

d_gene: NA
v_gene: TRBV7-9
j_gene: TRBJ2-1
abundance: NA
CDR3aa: CASSLVGNEQFF
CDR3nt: TGTGCCAGCAGCTTAGTCGGGAATGAGCAGTTCTTC

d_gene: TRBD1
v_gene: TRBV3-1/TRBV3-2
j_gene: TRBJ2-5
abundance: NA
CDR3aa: CASSQEGTGGAETQYF
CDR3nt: TGTGCCAGCAGCCAAGAAGGGACAGGGGGCGCTGAGACCCAGTACTTC

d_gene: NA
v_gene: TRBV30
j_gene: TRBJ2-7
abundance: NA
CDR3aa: CASSGQVAEQYF
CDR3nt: TGTGCCTCCTCCGGTCAGGTGGCCGAGCAGTACTTC

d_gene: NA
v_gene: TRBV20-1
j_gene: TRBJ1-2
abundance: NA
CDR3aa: CSALGGGYTF
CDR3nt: TGCAGTGCTCTTGGTGGCGGCTACACCTTC

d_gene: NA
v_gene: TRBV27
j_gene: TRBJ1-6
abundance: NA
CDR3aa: CVPLREINNSPLHF
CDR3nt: TGTGTTCCGTTGAGGGAGATCAACAATTCACCCCTCCACTTT

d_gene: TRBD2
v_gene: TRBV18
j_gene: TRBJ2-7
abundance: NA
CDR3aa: CASSPLSGINFYEQYF
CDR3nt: TGTGCCAGCTCACCCCTTAGCGGGATAAATTTTTACGAGCAGTACTTC

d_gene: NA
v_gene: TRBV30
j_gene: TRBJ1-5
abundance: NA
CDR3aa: CAWTTGLSNQPQHF
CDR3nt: TGTGCCTGGACGACAGGACTTAGCAATCAGCCCCAGCATTTT

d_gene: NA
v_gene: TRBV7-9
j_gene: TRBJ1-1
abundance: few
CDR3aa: CASSSTLGPAGTEAFF
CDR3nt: TGTGCCAGCAGCTCAACCCTTGGGCCCGCGGGGACTGAAGCTTTCTTT

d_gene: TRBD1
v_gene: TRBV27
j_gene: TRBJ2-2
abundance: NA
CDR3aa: CASSSTGTVKHGELFF
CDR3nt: TGTGCCAGCAGTTCCACCGGGACAGTTAAACACGGGGAGCTGTTTTTT

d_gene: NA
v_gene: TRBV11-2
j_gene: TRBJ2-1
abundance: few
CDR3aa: CASSTRGLAQYNEQFF
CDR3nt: TGTGCCAGCAGCACCCGCGGTCTAGCGCAGTACAATGAGCAGTTCTTC

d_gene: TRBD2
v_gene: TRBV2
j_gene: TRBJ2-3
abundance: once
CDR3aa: CASSAGTRGDTQYF
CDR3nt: TGTGCCAGCAGTGCTGGGACTAGGGGTGATACGCAGTATTTT

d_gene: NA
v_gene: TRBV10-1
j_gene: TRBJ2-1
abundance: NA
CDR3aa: CASSESRVNEQFF
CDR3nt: TGCGCCAGCAGTGAGTCCAGGGTAAATGAGCAGTTCTTC

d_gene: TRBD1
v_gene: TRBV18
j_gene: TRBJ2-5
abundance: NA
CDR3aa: CASSPITGQGETQYF
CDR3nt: TGTGCCAGCTCACCCATAACGGGACAGGGTGAGACCCAGTACTTC

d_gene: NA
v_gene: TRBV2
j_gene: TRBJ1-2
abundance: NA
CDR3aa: CATPPGNYGYTF
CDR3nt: TGTGCCACGCCCCCAGGCAACTATGGCTACACCTTC

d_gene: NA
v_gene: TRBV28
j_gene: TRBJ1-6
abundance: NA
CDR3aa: CASRFREAPLHF
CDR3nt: TGTGCCAGCAGGTTTCGAGAGGCACCCCTCCACTTT